This TCR beta chain was identified during a study of T cells after posttransplantation cyclophosphamide. Germline loops: CDR1 SGHAT, CDR2 FQNNGV. This CDR3 has 14 residues. The V gene lost 1 base and the J gene lost 7 bases, with 10 bases spanning the gap. Libraries were prepared by immunoSEQ multiplex PCR; TCRdb keeps only in-frame clonotypes and omits some of them. The sample contains over 950 clones, roughly 68% of which appear only once. The V and J genes are TRBV11-2 and TRBJ2-2, with unresolved D. The TCR sequence derives from a man aged 50-59 years in good health, CMV-negative, and a related stem cell transplant donor. The specimen was memory CD8+ T cells sorted from blood. The chain's CDR3 is CASSLVSTGGELFF. The CDR3 DNA is TGTGCCAGCAGCTTAGTTTCTACGGGCGGGGAGCTGTTTTTT.